This T cell receptor beta chain was captured in a study of response to subunit inactivated influenza vaccine (dated by TCRdb to 2016 to 2019). In terms of the full investigation: The study used deep quantitative T cell receptor repertoire profiling to track responses to a trivalent subunit inactivated influenza vaccine. Broad study findings and their caveats: The authors proposed that each seasonal influenza vaccination may bring in only a limited number of new T cells.

CDR3 length: 17 amino acids, cysteine to phenylalanine. The only DNA kept is the CDR3, 51 bases in frame from the first base. V trim: 3 bases; J trim: 0 bases; unmatched bases: 5. Based on the germline V gene, the CDR1 and CDR2 sequences are SGHAT and FQNNGV. As concerns this clonotype: Its cognate antigen has yet to be identified. No base qualities exist here, and no much larger clone lies one base off it.

Library construction relied on RT-PCR. The instrument given in TCRdb is Illumina HiSeq 2500. The raw public reads went through TCRdb reprocessing: fastp at Q25, MiXCR clone calling, in-frame beta chains kept. Rows are combined by CDR3 protein, so each entry shows the most common genes and DNA. The sample yields more than 700,000 distinct CDR3 sequences; roughly 20% were counted once. The leading ten clones occupy roughly 10% of the sample. The chain was built from TRBV11-2 and TRBJ2-2; TRBD2 agrees with 9 junctional bases. This TCR derives from a man over 45 who received an inactivated influenza vaccine. Donor details come from another sample of the same person, matched by shared clones. The specimen was PBMCs from blood, collected 4 to 6 days after vaccination. The DNA sequence is TGTGCCAGCAGCTTCCCAGCGGGGGGACCGAACACCGGGGAGCTGTTTTTT. This yields the protein CASSFPAGGPNTGELFF.